This TCR beta chain was obtained from a study of blood T cell repertoires in COVID-19. Study details: From T cells, B-cell-depleted T cells, or PBMCs came the material, which was cDNA or gDNA.

TCRdb's table, derived via immunoSEQ multiplex PCR, lists solely in-frame clones and lacks some. The sample shows about 110,000 clones, around 83% of them seen only once. Sequencing input: peripheral blood. The origin of this receptor is a woman aged 70-85 years with acute or convalescent COVID-19.

The CDR3 loop reads CASSQGDGGGRAYEQYF. CDR3 sequence (DNA): TGCGCCAGCAGCCAAGGAGACGGTGGAGGGAGGGCCTACGAGCAGTACTTC. The V and J genes are TRBV4-1 and TRBJ2-7; TRBD2 matches at 7 bases. Looked up from germline, CDR1 is MGHRA and CDR2 is YSYEKL. There are 17 residues in the CDR3. After removal of 1 base from V and 2 bases from J, the junction contained 11 bases not matched to a gene.